Shown below are 3 T cell receptor beta chains from a single sample sequenced in a study of blood T cell repertoires in COVID-19. TCRdb keeps only in-frame clones here, not all; method: immunoSEQ multiplex PCR. This repertoire shows some 350,000 clones, 80% to 90% found once; its top ten account for about 5%. What was sequenced was PBMCs or T cells enriched from blood (not recorded which). These TCRs come from a young woman who had recovered from COVID-19.

The chain combines TRBV5-5 with TRBJ2-5, with TRBD2 as a possible D gene (6 bases). CDR1 and CDR2 (germline): SGHKS, YYEKEE (reference sequence). Trimming stripped 4 bases from V and 2 bases from J, with 12 bases between. The CDR3 is made up of 14 amino acids. DNA for the CDR3: TGTGCCAGCAGCCGGGACGGACTACAAGAGACCCAGTACTTC. Amino acids: CASSRDGLQETQYF.

The V gene is TRBV6-5, the J gene TRBJ1-5, with 7 bases fitting TRBD1. CDR1 is MNHEY and CDR2 is SVGAGI in the germline V gene. There are 14 residues in the CDR3. Trimming cost V 7 bases and J 4 bases; bases outside gene matches: 7. The CDR3 DNA sequence: TGTGCCAGCAAGTGGGACAGACTGAATCAGCCCCAGCATTTT. This gives the protein CASKWDRLNQPQHF.

The chain employs TRBV4-1 and TRBJ1-3, with D hard to call. The CDR3 contains 15 residues. The ends were cut back, 1 base at V and 0 bases at J, with 7 bases in the middle. The germline V gene has CDR1 MGHRA and CDR2 YSYEKL. The chain's CDR3 is CASSQVALSGNTIYF. CDR3 coding DNA: TGCGCCAGCAGCCAAGTAGCCCTCTCTGGAAACACCATATATTTT.